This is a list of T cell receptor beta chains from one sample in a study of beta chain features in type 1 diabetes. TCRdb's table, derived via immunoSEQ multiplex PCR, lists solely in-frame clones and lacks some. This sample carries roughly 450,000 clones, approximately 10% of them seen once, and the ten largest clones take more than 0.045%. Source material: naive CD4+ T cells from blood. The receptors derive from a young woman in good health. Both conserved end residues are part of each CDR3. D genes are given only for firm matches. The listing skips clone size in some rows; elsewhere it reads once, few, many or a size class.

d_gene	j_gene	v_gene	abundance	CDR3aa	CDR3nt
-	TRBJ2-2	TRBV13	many	CASSLWVTGELFF	TGTGCCAGCAGCCTTTGGGTCACCGGGGAGCTGTTTTTT
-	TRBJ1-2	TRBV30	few	CAWSVTQGRGYTF	TGTGCCTGGAGTGTAACGCAGGGACGGGGCTACACCTTC
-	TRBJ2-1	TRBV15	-	CATSRDQGARYNEQFF	TGTGCCACCAGCAGAGATCAAGGGGCCCGCTACAATGAGCAGTTCTTC
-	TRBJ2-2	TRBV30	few	CAWRVRRGPTGELFF	TGTGCCTGGAGGGTTCGCAGGGGACCTACCGGGGAGCTGTTTTTT
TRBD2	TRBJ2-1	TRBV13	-	CASSLMRTSGHNEQFF	TGTGCCAGCAGCTTAATGCGGACTAGCGGTCACAATGAGCAGTTCTTC
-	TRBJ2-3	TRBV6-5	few	CASRPGAGTQYF	TGTGCCAGCAGGCCGGGGGCTGGTACGCAGTATTTT
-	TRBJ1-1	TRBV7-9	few	CASSLDPDTTEAFF	TGTGCCAGCAGCCTGGACCCGGACACCACTGAAGCTTTCTTT
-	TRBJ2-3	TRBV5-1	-	CASSFIADTQYF	TGCGCCAGCAGCTTTATTGCAGATACGCAGTATTTT
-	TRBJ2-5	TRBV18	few	CASSPGRDFETQYF	TGTGCCAGCTCACCGGGGAGAGATTTTGAGACCCAGTACTTC
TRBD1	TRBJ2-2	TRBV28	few	CASSSWGTGSWFGISGELFF	TGTGCCAGCAGCTCCTGGGGGACAGGGAGTTGGTTTGGAATTTCCGGGGAGCTGTTTTTT
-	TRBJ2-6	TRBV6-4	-	CATKGNSGYSGANVLTF	TGTGCCACCAAGGGAAACAGCGGCTACTCTGGGGCCAACGTCCTGACTTTC
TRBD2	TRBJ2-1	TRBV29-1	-	CSSSRWVGGRDEQFF	TGCAGCTCTTCCCGATGGGTAGGCGGGAGGGATGAGCAGTTCTTC
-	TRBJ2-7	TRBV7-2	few	CASSLGTTIYEQYF	TGTGCCAGCAGCTTAGGGACTACCATCTACGAGCAGTACTTC
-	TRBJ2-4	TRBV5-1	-	CASSLDMGRNIQYF	TGCGCCAGCAGCTTGGATATGGGAAGGAACATTCAGTACTTC
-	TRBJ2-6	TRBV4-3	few	CASSQDAFGARPGANVLTF	TGCGCCAGCAGCCAAGACGCATTCGGGGCGCGGCCCGGGGCCAACGTCCTGACTTTC
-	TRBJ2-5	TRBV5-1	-	CASSFAGLEAETQYF	TGCGCCAGCAGCTTTGCAGGTCTGGAGGCGGAGACCCAGTACTTC
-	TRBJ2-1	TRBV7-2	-	CASSLRWRSEQFF	TGTGCCAGCAGCTTACGTTGGAGGAGTGAGCAGTTCTTC
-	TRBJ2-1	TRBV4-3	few	CASSQGAGTNEQFF	TGCGCCAGCAGCCAAGGTGCGGGAACCAATGAGCAGTTCTTC
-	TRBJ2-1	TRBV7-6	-	CASSLVGPYNEQFF	TGTGCCAGCAGCTTAGTAGGGCCCTACAATGAGCAGTTCTTC
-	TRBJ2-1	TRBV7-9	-	CASSRDTSSYNEQFF	TGTGCCAGCAGCCGGGACACTAGCTCCTACAATGAGCAGTTCTTC
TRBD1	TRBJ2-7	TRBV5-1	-	CASSIGTGHEQYF	TGCGCCAGCAGCATTGGGACAGGGCACGAGCAGTACTTC
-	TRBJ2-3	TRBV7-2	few	CASSLAVGDTQYF	TGTGCCAGCAGCTTAGCTGTCGGGGATACGCAGTATTTT
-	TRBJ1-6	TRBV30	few	CAWSFTVAADSPLHF	TGTGCCTGGAGTTTCACAGTGGCGGCGGATTCACCCCTCCACTTT
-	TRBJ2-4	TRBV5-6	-	CASGQSGAKNIQYF	TGTGCCAGTGGACAGTCGGGAGCCAAAAACATTCAGTACTTC
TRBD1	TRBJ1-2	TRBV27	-	CASRLRQGAGYTF	TGTGCCAGCAGACTTAGACAGGGGGCTGGCTACACCTTC
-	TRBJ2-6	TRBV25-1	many	CASRKGAGANVLTF	TGTGCCAGCAGGAAGGGGGCTGGGGCCAACGTCCTGACTTTC
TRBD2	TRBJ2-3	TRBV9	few	CASSPFGGATGDTQYF	TGTGCCAGCAGCCCATTCGGGGGGGCTACAGGAGATACGCAGTATTTT
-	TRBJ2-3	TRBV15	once	CATSDRDTRTDTQYF	TGTGCCACCAGCGACCGGGACACCCGCACAGATACGCAGTATTTT
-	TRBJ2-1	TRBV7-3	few	CASSNRGRDNEQFF	TGTGCCAGCAGCAATCGAGGCAGGGACAATGAGCAGTTCTTC
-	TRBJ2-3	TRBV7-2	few	CASSSTGDTQYF	TGTGCCAGCAGCTCGACGGGAGATACGCAGTATTTT
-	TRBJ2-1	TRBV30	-	CAWSGGERGEGYNEQFF	TGTGCCTGGAGTGGCGGGGAACGGGGCGAGGGGTACAATGAGCAGTTCTTC
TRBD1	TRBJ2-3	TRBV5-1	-	CASSTGQGADTQYF	TGCGCCAGCAGCACGGGACAGGGGGCAGATACGCAGTATTTT
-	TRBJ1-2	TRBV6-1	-	CASSPDPSLGYTF	TGTGCCAGCAGTCCGGACCCATCTCTGGGCTACACCTTC
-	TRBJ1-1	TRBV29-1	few	CSASGSNTEAFF	TGCAGCGCGAGTGGATCGAACACTGAAGCTTTCTTT
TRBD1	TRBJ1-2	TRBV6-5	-	CASSYLGQQYGYTF	TGTGCCAGCAGTTACTTGGGACAGCAGTATGGCTACACCTTC
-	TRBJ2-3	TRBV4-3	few	CASSQDGLRVTQYF	TGCGCCAGCAGCCAAGACGGACTACGGGTTACGCAGTATTTT
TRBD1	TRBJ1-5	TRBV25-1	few	CASSELGTGENQPQHF	TGTGCCAGCAGTGAACTTGGGACAGGGGAAAATCAGCCCCAGCATTTT